The entry below gives a single T cell receptor (beta chain) sequence along with its context. This sample was included in a study of blood T cell repertoires in COVID-19. Study context: COVID-19 samples collected from the United States, Italy and Spain covered acute and convalescent phases. T cells, B-cell-depleted T cells, or PBMCs provided the cDNA or gDNA that served as material.

Authors' processing steps: Amplification with reference gene primers provided the estimates of nucleated cell counts. Only in-frame clones appear in the TCRdb table, and some are missing; sequencing was by immunoSEQ multiplex PCR. The V and J calls and clone size come from that table; D and trimming were worked out from the DNA. Of approximately 200,000 clones in the sample, about nine tenths were seen once. Sequencing was performed on peripheral blood. The source of this sequence is a woman in her 30s with acute or convalescent COVID-19.

CDR3 DNA: TGTGCCAGCAGTCAGGAAACGAACACTGAAGCTTTCTTT. Translated: CASSQETNTEAFF. The chain uses TRBV27 and TRBJ1-1; D gene uncertain. This CDR3 contains 13 residues. V was pared by 5 bases and J by 1 base, with 8 bases between. Germline CDR1 is MNHEY and CDR2 is SMNVEV (reference sequence).